The rows below give T cell receptor beta chains drawn from one sample of a study of T-cell reconstitution after alpha-beta-depleted transplantation in children. One entry per CDR3 protein, called by TCRdb with MiXCR from the PCR reads. In the table there are hundreds of thousands of distinct CDR3 sequences, approximately 16% of which are singletons. The sequenced sample was PBMCs from the stem cell graft donor, obtained from the stem cell graft. The receptor source for this set is a human donor who donated a stem cell graft to a child with acute myeloid leukemia. CDR3s include the opening cysteine and the closing phenylalanine or tryptophan.

V gene | CDR3 protein
TRBV12-3/TRBV12-4 | CASSLASGRREKLFF
TRBV20-1 | CSVGGRFTDTQYF
TRBV4-2 | CASSQAQAGGPTDTQYF
TRBV20-1 | CSAPLGTGGNQPQHF
TRBV20-1 | CSASSLEVADTQYF
TRBV7-6 | CASRPVRGSNTGELFF
TRBV20-1 | CSASSRTNEQFF
TRBV20-1 | CSASDRYPYNEQFF
TRBV5-5 | CASSPLDRAYNEQFF
TRBV20-1 | CSARVNKTYRDAYEQYF
TRBV20-1 | CSARPRGRTGELFF
TRBV12-3/TRBV12-4 | CASRRGSVEGYGYTF
TRBV15 | CATSRERGLEPQHF
TRBV7-6 | CASSKRVVAGVTDTQYF
TRBV20-1 | CSAIKFGGVGELFF
TRBV12-3/TRBV12-4 | CASRRGTGRENEQFF
TRBV10-3 | CAISESWYLNYEQYF
TRBV5-6 | CASSFMGGLNYGYTF
TRBV12-3/TRBV12-4 | CASSPGLYYNEQFF
TRBV7-9 | CASSLSLIRQGNTEAFF
TRBV29-1 | CSVMYYGANVLTF
TRBV20-1 | CSARTERNTEAFF
TRBV5-5 | CASSKDVGYSTDTQYF
TRBV12-3/TRBV12-4 | CASTRMREKLFF
TRBV11-2 | CASSFSGYNYGYTF
TRBV6-5 | CASSYGGATYEQYF
TRBV20-1 | CSAREFGYFAETQYF
TRBV12-3/TRBV12-4 | CASTGRLVTEAFF
TRBV11-2 | CASSLRGGGEGGNEQFF
TRBV28 | CASSRQISSYNSPLHF
TRBV27 | CASSPVGGNEQFF
TRBV5-1 | CASSLTGGSDTQYF
TRBV10-1 | CASSDYTGNTEAFF
TRBV29-1 | CSVGTSGREQYF
TRBV12-3/TRBV12-4 | CASSLGSGTQYF
TRBV25-1 | CASTGANYGYTF
TRBV7-2 | CASSAPGQVLTGELFF
TRBV4-1 | CASSLKHGQDPGYTF
TRBV7-9 | CASILGAKAFF